A single T cell receptor beta chain is shown here with its context. Within the sample, other DNA sequences also encode this same CDR3. This sample was taken from a study of blood T cell repertoires in COVID-19. Assay: immunoSEQ multiplex PCR; the TCRdb copy retains only in-frame clones and omits some. The sample records about 260,000 clones, around 90% being singletons. Germline CDR1 reads LNHDA; CDR2 reads SQIVND (reference sequence). Losses at the gene ends were 7 bases for V and 0 bases for J; bases not matched to a gene: 3. The CDR3 consists of 14 residues. Sample: PBMCs or T cells enriched from blood (not recorded which). The chain employs TRBV19 and TRBJ2-7; 10 bases fit TRBD1. This TCR came from a woman aged 35 to 49 who had been exposed to COVID-19. The CDR3 DNA reads TGTGCCAGTACGAGGGACAGGGGCTCCTACGAGCAGTACTTC. Encoded protein: CASTRDRGSYEQYF.